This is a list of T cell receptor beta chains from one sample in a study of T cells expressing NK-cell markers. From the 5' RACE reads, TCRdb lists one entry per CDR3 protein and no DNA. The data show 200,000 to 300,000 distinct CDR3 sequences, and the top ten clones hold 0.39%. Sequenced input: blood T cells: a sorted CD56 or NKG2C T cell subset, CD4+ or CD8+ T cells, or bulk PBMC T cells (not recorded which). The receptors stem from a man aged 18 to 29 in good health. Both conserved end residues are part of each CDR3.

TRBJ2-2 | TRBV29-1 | CSVGPVANTGELFF
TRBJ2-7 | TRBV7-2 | CASSLVLQAAYEQYF
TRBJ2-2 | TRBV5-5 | CASSLGVQGARNTGELFF
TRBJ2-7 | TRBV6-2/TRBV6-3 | CASSVAGQGSYEQYF
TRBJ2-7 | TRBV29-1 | CSVRGDSYEQYF
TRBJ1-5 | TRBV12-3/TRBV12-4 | CASSLNLLGQPQHF
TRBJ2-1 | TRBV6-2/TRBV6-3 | CASSYAGANNEQFF
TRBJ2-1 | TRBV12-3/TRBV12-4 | CASSLLGQGGSEQFF
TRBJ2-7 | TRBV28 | CASSSTKYEQYF
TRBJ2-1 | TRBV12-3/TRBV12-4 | CASSLREGRLDEQFF
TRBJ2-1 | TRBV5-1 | CASSFVSAPSNEQFF
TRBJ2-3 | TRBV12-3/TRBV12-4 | CASSFGGVVGDTQYF
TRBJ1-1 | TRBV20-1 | CSARDHLRGGSDTEAFF
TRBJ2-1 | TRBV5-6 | CASSSPLSTAPASGSLNEQFF
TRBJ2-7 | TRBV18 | CASSPPDPGRTYEQYF